The clone carrying this T cell receptor (beta chain) came up a few times. The antigen is undetermined. TCRdb recomputed calls from the 5' RACE reads with MiXCR, one row per CDR3 protein. The sample holds 240,000 or so distinct CDR3 sequences, 8.6% seen once. The sample originates from a study of CD8 T cells in ankylosing spondylitis. Study observations and caveats: Existing reports had already noted some motif variants in reactive arthritis synovial fluid and blood. In ankylosing spondylitis blood, a motif of roughly eight highly homologous TCR beta variants appeared characteristic.

This CDR3 has 18 amino acids. Germline CDR1 and CDR2: SGHTA and FQGTGA. V trimming: 1 base; J trimming: 1 base; junction bases outside the gene matches: 5. This chain connects TRBV7-3 to TRBJ2-2, with 11 nucleotides matching TRBD2. Sequencing input: blood, either unsorted or a sorted T cell fraction (not recorded which). The origin of this receptor is a male donor with ankylosing spondylitis or in good health (not recorded which). CDR3 amino acids: CASSLSLAGGRNTGELFF. DNA for the CDR3: TGTGCCAGCAGCTTAAGTCTAGCGGGAGGCCGGAACACCGGGGAGCTGTTTTTT.